Sequencing of this T cell receptor beta chain was carried out in a study of T cell repertoires in cytomegalovirus infection. TCRdb used MiXCR to reprocess the reads, holding one entry per CDR3 protein. Of nearly 650,000 distinct CDR3 sequences listed, 24% are singletons. The length of the CDR3 is 15 residues. Trimming pared 5 bases from V and 5 bases from J, leaving 16 bases between. Germline V lookup: CDR1 SEHNR, CDR2 FQNEAQ (reference sequence). The V call is TRBV7-9, the J call TRBJ1-5; D not resolved. This TCR was sampled from a human donor in good health (CMV status not recorded). Some clones in this sample may be carry-over from other donors' samples. The sample was CD8+ T cells from PBMCs. The CDR3 coding sequence is TGTGCCAGCAGCCCCGGTGGAGGGAAGGATCAGCCCCAGCATTTT. Translation: CASSPGGGKDQPQHF.